This TCR beta chain was sequenced during a study of neurological immune-mediated disorders. Between the trimmed V and J ends, which lost 3 bases and 0 bases, there was a span of 4 bases. CDR1 and CDR2 from the germline V gene are MGHDK and SYGVNS. CDR3 length: 13 residues. This clonotype was recorded at least ten times. In TCRdb, the 5' RACE reads were re-called with MiXCR into one record per CDR3 protein. Found here are about 60,000 distinct CDR3 sequences, around 3.8% of them singletons; the top ten hold under 2.5%. The origin of this receptor is a woman between 45 and 60 years old with multiple sclerosis. The chain links TRBV25-1 to TRBJ2-3; no clear D. The sequencing input was PBMCs. The CDR3 DNA sequence: TGTGCCAGCAGTGACCCTAGCACAGATACGCAGTATTTT. Protein sequence: CASSDPSTDTQYF.